This T cell receptor (beta chain) was documented in a study of blood T cell repertoires in COVID-19. Whole-study context: T cells, B-cell-depleted T cells, or PBMCs provided the cDNA or gDNA that served as material.

Sequencing used immunoSEQ multiplex PCR; TCRdb keeps in-frame clones, though not all of them. The sample includes roughly 80,000 clones, more than 80% seen only once; the top ten take less than 15%. Germline CDR1 is ENHRY and CDR2 is SYGVKD. The CDR3 consists of 15 residues. The V segment lost 6 bases and the J segment 2 bases; nucleotides outside the gene matches: 4. This TCR came from a human donor in a cohort sampled during active COVID-19. The chain joins TRBV10-3 to TRBJ2-5, with TRBD2 matching over 12 bases. Input material: peripheral blood. Written as DNA, the CDR3 is TGTGCCATCAGCGCTAGCGGGGGGGGACAAGAGACCCAGTACTTC. Its translation: CAISASGGGQETQYF.